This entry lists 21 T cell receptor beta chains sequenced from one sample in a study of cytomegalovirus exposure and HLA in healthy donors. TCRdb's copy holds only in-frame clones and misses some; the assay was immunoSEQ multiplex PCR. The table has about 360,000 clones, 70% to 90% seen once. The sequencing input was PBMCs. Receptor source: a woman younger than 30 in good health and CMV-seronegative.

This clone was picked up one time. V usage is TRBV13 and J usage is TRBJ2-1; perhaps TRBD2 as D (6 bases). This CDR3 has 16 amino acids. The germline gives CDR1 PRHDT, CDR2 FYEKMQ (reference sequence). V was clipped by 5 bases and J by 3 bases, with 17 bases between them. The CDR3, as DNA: TGTGCCAGCAGCGTAGCGGCGGGGAGACTCTACAATGAGCAGTTCTTC. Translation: CASSVAAGRLYNEQFF.

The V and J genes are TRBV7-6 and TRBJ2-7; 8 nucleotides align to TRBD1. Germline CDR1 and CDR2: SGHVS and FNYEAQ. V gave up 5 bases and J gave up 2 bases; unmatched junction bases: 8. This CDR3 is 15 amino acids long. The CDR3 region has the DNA TGTGCCAGCAGCGCAAGGACAGGGTCCACCTACGAGCAGTACTTC. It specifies CASSARTGSTYEQYF.

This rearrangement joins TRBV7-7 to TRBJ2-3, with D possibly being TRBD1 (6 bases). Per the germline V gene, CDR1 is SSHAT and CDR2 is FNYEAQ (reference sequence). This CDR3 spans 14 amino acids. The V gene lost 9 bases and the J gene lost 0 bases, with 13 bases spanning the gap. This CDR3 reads CASGGGSSTDTQYF. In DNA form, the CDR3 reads TGTGCCAGTGGGGGCGGTTCTAGCACAGATACGCAGTATTTT.

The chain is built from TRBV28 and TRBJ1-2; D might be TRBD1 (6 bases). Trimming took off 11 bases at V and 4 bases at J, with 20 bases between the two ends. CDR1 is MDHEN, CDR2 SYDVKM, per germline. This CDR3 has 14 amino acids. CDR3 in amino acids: CAAYRTAPIYGYTF. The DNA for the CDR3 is TGTGCCGCCTATCGGACAGCTCCTATCTATGGCTACACCTTC.

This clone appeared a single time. CDR3 DNA sequence: TGCGCCAGCAGCTTTAGGAACAGCCGTACAGATACGCAGTATTTT. It specifies CASSFRNSRTDTQYF. J is TRBJ2-3 and V is TRBV5-1, with unresolved D. Trimming stripped 2 bases from V and 3 bases from J, with 13 bases between. The CDR3 extends over 15 amino acids. Germline V gene data show CDR1 as SGHRS and CDR2 as YFSETQ.

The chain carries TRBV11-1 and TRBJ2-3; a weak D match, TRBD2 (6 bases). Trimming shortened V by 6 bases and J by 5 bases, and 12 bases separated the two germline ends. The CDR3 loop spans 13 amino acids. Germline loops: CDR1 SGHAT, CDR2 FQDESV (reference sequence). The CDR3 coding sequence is TGTGCCAGCAGTCCGGCGCGGGGAGATACGCAGTATTTT. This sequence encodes CASSPARGDTQYF. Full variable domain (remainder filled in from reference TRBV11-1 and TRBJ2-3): EAEVAQSPRYKITEKSQAVAFWCDPISGHATLYWYRQILGQGPELLVQFQDESVVDDSQLPKDRFSAERLKGVDSTLKIQPAELGDSAMYLCASSPARGDTQYFGPGTRLTVL.

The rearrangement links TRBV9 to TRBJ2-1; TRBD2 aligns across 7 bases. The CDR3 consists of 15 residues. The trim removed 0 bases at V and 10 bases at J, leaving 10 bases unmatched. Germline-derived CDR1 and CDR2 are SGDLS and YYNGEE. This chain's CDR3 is CASSVGSSGGGEQFF. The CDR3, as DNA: TGTGCCAGCAGCGTAGGGTCTAGCGGAGGAGGGGAGCAGTTCTTC.

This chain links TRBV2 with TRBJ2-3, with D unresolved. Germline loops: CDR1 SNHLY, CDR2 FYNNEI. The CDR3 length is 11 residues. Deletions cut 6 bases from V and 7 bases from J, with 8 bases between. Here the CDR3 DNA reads TGTGCCAGCAGCGGGTCATATACGCAGTATTTT. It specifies CASSGSYTQYF.

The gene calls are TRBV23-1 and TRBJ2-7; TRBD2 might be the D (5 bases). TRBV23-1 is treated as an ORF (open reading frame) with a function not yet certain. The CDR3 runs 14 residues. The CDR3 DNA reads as TGCGCGTCGGGGTCTGCGGCGGCCTGGTACGAGCAGTACTTC. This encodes CASGSAAAWYEQYF.

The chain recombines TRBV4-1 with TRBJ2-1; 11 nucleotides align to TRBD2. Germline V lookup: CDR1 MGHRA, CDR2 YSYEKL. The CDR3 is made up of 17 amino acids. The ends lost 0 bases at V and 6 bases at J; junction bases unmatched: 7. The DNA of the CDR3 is TGCGCCAGCAGCCAAGATCTTCGGGGACTAGCGGCCAATGAGCAGTTCTTC. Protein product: CASSQDLRGLAANEQFF.

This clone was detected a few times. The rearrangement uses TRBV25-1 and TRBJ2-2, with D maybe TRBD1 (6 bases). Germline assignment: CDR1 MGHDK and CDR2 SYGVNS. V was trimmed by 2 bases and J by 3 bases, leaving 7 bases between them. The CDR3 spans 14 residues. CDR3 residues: CASSENRDTGELFF. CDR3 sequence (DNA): TGTGCCAGCAGTGAAAACAGGGACACCGGGGAGCTGTTTTTT.

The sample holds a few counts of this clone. The CDR3 loop is CASSPAGVNEQFF. CDR3 nucleotides: TGTGCCAGTAGTCCAGCGGGAGTCAATGAGCAGTTCTTC. V and J are TRBV19 and TRBJ2-1, with 8 bases lining up with TRBD2. The CDR3 totals 13 residues. J was trimmed by 6 bases and V by 5 bases; bases with no gene match: 3. Per germline, CDR1 LNHDA and CDR2 SQIVND (reference sequence).

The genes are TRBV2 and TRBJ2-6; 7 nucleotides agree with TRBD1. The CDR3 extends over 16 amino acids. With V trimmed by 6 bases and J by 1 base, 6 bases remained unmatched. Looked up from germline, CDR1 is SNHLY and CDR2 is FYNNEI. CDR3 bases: TGTGCCAGCAGACGGACAGGAGCATCTGGGGCCAACGTCCTGACTTTC. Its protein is CASRRTGASGANVLTF.

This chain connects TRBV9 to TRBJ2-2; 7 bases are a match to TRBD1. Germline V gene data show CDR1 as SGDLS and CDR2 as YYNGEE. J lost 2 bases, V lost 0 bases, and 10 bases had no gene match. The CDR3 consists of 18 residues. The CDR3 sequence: CASSVARWQGVNTGELFF. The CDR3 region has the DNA TGTGCCAGCAGCGTAGCTCGTTGGCAGGGGGTAAACACCGGGGAGCTGTTTTTT. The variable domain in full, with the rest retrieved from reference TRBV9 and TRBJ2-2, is DSGVTQTPKHLITATGQRVTLRCSPRSGDLSVYWYQQSLDQGLQFLIQYYNGEERAKGNILERFSAQQFPDLHSELNLSSLELGDSALYFCASSVARWQGVNTGELFFGEGSRLTVL.

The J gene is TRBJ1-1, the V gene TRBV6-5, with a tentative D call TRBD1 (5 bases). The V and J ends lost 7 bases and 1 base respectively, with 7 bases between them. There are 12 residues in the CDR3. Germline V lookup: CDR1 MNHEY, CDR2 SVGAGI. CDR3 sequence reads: CASNQGNTEAFF. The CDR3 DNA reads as TGTGCCAGCAATCAGGGGAACACTGAAGCTTTCTTT.

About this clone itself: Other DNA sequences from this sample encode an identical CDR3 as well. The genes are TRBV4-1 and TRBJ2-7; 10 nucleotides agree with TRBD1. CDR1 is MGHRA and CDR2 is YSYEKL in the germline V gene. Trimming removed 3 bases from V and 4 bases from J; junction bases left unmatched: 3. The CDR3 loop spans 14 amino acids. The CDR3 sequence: CASSQRQGAYEQYF. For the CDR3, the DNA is TGCGCCAGCAGCCAGAGACAGGGGGCATACGAGCAGTACTTC.

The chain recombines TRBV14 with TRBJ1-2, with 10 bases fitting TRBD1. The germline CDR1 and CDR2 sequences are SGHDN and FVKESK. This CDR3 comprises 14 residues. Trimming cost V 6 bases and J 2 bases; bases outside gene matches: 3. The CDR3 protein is CASSTTGGNYGYTF. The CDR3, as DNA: TGTGCCAGCAGTACGACAGGGGGCAACTATGGCTACACCTTC.

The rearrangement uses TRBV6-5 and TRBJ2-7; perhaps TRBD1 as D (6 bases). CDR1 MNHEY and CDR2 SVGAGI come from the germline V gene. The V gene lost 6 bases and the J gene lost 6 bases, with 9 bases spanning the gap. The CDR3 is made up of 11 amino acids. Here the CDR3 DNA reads TGTGCCAGCAGCACAGGGACCGAGCAGTACTTC. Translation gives CASSTGTEQYF.

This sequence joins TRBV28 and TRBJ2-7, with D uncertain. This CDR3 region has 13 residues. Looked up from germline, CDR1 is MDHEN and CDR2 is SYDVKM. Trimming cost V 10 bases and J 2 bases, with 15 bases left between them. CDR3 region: CATTVGGPYEQYF. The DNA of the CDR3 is TGTGCCACCACCGTCGGCGGTCCCTACGAGCAGTACTTC.

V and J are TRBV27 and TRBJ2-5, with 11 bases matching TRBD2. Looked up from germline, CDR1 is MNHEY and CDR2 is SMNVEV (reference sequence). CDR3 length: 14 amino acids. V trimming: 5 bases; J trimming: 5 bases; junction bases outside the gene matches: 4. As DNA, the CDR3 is TGTGCCAGCAGTAATAGCGGGAGGGGGGAGACCCAGTACTTC. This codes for CASSNSGRGETQYF.

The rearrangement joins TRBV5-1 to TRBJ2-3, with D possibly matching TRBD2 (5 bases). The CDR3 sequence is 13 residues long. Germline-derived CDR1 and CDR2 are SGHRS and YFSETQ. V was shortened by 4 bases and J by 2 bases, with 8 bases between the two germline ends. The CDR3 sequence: CASSTRDTDTQYF. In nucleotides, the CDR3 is TGCGCCAGCAGCACCCGGGACACAGATACGCAGTATTTT. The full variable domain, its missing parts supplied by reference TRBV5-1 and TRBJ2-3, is KAGVTQTPRYLIKTRGQQVTLSCSPISGHRSVSWYQQTPGQGLQFLFEYFSETQRNKGNFPGRFSGRQFSNSRSEMNVSTLELGDSALYLCASSTRDTDTQYFGPGTRLTVL.